This T cell receptor beta chain emerged from a study of neurological immune-mediated disorders. Overall study findings and caveats: Falling below healthy controls, multiple sclerosis showed the least TCR clonal expansion, while HTLV-1-associated myelopathy showed the most. One related-CDR3 cluster, identified by phylogenetic grouping, held the repertoires of 18 of 34 multiple sclerosis patients and was a possible signature.

This clonotype was seen many times. Its target is not known. Time point indicated: longitudinal time-point 3. For the unsorted libraries, 2 million PBMCs stored at -80 C served as input. The CDR3 sequence is 13 residues long. Per the germline V gene, CDR1 is SGHRS and CDR2 is YFSETQ. With 3 bases clipped from V and 6 bases from J, the junction kept 4 bases outside the gene matches. From the 5' RACE reads, TCRdb called clonotypes with MiXCR, one entry per CDR3 protein. Among approximately 85,000 distinct CDR3 sequences listed, about 4.3% were seen once. The sample taken for sequencing was PBMCs. The clonotype originates from a woman in her fifties or sixties with multiple sclerosis. The chain is built from TRBV5-1 and TRBJ1-2, with 8 bases aligning to TRBD1. CDR3 coding DNA: TGCGCCAGCAGCTCACGGACAGGGCATGGCTACACCTTC. This encodes CASSSRTGHGYTF.